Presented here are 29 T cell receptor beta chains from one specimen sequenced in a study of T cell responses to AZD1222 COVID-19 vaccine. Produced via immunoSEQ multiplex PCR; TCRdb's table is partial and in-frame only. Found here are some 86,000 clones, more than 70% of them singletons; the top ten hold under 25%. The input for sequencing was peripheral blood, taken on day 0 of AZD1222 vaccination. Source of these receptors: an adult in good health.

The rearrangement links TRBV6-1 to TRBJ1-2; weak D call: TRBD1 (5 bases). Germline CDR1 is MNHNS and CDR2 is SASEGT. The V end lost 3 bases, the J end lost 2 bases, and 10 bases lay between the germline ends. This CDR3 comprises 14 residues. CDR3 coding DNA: TGTGCCAGCAGTGATCCGGGACCGAACTATGGCTACACCTTC. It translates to CASSDPGPNYGYTF.

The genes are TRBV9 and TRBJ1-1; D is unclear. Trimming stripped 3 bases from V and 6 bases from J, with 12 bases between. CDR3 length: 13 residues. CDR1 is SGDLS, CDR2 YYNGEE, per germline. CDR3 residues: CASSGGGYAEAFF. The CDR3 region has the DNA TGTGCCAGCAGCGGAGGAGGGTACGCTGAAGCTTTCTTT.

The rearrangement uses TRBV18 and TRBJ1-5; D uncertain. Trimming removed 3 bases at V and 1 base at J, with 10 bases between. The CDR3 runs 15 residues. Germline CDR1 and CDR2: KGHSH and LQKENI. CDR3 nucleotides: TGTGCCAGCTCACCGCAAGCCTCGAGCAATCAGCCCCAGCATTTT. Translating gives CASSPQASSNQPQHF.

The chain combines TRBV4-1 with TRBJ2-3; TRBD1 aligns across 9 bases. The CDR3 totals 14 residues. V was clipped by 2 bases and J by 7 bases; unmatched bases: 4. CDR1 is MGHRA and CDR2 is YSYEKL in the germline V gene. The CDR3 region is CASSQTGTGYTQYF. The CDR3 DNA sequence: TGCGCCAGCAGCCAAACCGGGACAGGGTATACGCAGTATTTT.

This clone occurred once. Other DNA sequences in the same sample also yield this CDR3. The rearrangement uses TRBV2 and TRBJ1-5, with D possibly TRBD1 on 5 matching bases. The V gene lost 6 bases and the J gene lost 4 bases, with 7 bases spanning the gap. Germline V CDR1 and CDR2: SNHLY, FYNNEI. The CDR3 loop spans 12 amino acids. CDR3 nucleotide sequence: TGTGCCAGCAGGGGGGGGAATCAGCCCCAGCATTTT. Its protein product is CASRGGNQPQHF.

CDR3 residues: CASADRAATNEKLFF. In DNA form, the CDR3 reads TGTGCCAGTGCGGACAGAGCTGCAACTAATGAAAAACTGTTTTTT. The V gene is TRBV19, the J gene TRBJ1-4, with D perhaps TRBD1 (6 bases). The germline V gene has CDR1 LNHDA and CDR2 SQIVND (reference sequence). V lost 8 bases to trimming and J lost 0 bases, with 13 bases between them. The CDR3 has 15 amino acids.

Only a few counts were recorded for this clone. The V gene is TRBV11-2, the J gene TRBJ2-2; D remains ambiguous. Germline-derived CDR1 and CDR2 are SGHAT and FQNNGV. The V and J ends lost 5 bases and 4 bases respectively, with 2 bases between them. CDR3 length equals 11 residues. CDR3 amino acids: CASSRTGELFF. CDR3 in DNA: TGTGCCAGCAGCCGCACCGGGGAGCTGTTTTTT.

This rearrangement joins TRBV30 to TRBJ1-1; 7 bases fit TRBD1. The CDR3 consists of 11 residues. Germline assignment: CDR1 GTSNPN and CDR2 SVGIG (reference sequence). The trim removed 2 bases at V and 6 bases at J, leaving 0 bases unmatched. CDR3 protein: CAWSRGPEAFF. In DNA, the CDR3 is TGTGCCTGGAGTAGGGGGCCTGAAGCTTTCTTT.

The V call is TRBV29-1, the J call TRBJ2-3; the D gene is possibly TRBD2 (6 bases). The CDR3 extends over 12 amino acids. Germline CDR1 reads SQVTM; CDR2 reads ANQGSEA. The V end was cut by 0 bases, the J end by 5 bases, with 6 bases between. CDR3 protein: CSVEDSGDTQYF. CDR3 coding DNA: TGCAGCGTTGAAGATAGCGGAGATACGCAGTATTTT.

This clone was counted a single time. The CDR3 protein is CASSTGALNNEQFF. The CDR3 DNA reads TGTGCCAGTAGTACAGGGGCCCTAAACAATGAGCAGTTCTTC. This chain links TRBV6-5 with TRBJ2-1; 7 bases align to TRBD1. Germline loops: CDR1 MNHEY, CDR2 SVGAGI. This CDR3 is built from 14 residues. Trimming cost V 9 bases and J 5 bases; bases outside gene matches: 10.

The CDR3 nucleotides read TGTGCCAGCCGACAGGGAGGTAACAATCAGCCCCAGCATTTT. It translates to CASRQGGNNQPQHF. This rearrangement joins TRBV2 to TRBJ1-5; the match to TRBD1 covers 7 bases. Germline V gene lookup returns CDR1 SNHLY and CDR2 FYNNEI. The CDR3 spans 14 residues. J gave up 3 bases and V 8 bases, and 7 bases lay outside the gene matches.

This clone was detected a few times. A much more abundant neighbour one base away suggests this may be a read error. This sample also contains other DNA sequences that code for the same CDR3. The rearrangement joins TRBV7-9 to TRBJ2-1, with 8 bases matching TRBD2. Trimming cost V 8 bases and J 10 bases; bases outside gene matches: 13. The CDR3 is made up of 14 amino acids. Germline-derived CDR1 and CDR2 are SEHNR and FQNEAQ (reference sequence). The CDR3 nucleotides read TGTGCCAGCCGCGGGGCGGGCGGGGGGAAGGAGCAGTTCTTC. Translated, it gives CASRGAGGGKEQFF.

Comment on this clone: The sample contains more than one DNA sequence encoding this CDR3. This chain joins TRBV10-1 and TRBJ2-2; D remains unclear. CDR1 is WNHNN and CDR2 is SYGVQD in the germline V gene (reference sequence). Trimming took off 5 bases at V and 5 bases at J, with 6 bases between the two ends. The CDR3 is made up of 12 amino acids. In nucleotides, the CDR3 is TGCGCCAGCAGTCTCGGTACCGGGGAGCTGTTTTTT. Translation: CASSLGTGELFF.

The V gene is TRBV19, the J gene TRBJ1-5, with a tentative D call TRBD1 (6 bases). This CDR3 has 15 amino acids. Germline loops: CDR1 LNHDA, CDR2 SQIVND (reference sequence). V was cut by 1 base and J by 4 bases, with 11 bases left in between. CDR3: CASSIVGRGNQPQHF. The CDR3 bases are TGTGCCAGTAGTATAGTAGGCAGGGGAAATCAGCCCCAGCATTTT.

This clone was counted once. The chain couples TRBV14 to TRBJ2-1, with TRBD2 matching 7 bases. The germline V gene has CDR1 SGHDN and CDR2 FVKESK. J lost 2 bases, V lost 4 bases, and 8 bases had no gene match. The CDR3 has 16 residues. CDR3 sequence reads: CASSLRGGSPYNEQFF. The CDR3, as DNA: TGTGCCAGCAGCCTACGAGGCGGGAGCCCCTACAATGAGCAGTTCTTC.

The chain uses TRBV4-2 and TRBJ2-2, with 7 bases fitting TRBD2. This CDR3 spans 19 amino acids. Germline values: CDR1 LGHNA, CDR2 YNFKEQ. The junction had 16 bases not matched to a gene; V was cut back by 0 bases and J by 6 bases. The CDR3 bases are TGTGCCAGCAGCCAAGATCTACGAAGAGGGAGGGCCTCGGCCGGGGAGCTGTTTTTT. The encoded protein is CASSQDLRRGRASAGELFF.

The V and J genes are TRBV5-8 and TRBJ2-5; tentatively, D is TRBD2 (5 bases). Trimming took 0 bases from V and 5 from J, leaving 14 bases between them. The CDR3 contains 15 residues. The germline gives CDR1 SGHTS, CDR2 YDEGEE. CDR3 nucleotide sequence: TGTGCCAGCAGCTTGGCGGGGAACCTTGGTGAGACCCAGTACTTC. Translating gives CASSLAGNLGETQYF.

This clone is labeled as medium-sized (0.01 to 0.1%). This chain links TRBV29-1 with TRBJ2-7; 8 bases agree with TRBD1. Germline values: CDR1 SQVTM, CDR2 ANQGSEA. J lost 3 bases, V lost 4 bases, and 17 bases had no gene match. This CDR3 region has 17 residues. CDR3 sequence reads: CSVVGQGAPMGNYEQYF. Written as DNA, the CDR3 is TGCAGCGTTGTAGGGCAGGGGGCCCCCATGGGAAACTACGAGCAGTACTTC.

The CDR3 coding sequence is TGTGCCAGCAGTTTAAGCTATGACACCCACAATCAGCCCCAGCATTTT. Translation gives CASSLSYDTHNQPQHF. The chain is built from TRBV27 and TRBJ1-5; D gene uncertain. Germline V gene sequence: CDR1 MNHEY, CDR2 SMNVEV (reference sequence). Between the trimmed V and J ends, which lost 2 bases and 3 bases, there was a span of 14 bases. This CDR3 spans 16 amino acids.

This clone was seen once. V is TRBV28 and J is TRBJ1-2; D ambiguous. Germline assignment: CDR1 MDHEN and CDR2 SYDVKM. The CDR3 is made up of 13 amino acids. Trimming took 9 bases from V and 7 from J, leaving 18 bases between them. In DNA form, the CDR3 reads TGTGCCAGTTTTGGGAAAGGGTGGTTTGGCTACACCTTC. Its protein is CASFGKGWFGYTF.

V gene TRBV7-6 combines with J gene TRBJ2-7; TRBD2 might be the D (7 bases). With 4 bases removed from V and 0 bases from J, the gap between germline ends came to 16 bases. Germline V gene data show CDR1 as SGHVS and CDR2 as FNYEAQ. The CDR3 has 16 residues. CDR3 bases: TGTGCCAGCAGCTGGGGGGGGCTGGAGGCCTCCTACGAGCAGTACTTC. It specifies CASSWGGLEASYEQYF.

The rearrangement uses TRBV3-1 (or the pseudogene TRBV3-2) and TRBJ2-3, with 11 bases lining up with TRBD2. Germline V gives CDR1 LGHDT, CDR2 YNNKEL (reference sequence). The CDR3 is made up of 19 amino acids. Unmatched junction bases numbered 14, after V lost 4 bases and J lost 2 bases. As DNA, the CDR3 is TGTGCCAGCAGCCTGCTTTCGACTAGCGGGAAGATCTTCACAGATACGCAGTATTTT. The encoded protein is CASSLLSTSGKIFTDTQYF.

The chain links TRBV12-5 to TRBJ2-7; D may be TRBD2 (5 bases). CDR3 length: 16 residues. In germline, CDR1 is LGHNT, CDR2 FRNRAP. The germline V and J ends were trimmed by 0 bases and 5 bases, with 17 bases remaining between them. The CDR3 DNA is TGTGCTAGTGGTTTGGTACTAGGAACACGCAGGAACGAGCAGTACTTC. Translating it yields CASGLVLGTRRNEQYF.

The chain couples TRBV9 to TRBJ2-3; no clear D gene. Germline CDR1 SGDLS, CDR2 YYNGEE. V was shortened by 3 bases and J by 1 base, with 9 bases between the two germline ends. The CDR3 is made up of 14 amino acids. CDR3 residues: CASSDRARTDTQYF. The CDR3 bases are TGTGCCAGCAGCGACCGGGCTCGCACAGATACGCAGTATTTT. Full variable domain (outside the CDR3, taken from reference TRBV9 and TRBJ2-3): DSGVTQTPKHLITATGQRVTLRCSPRSGDLSVYWYQQSLDQGLQFLIQYYNGEERAKGNILERFSAQQFPDLHSELNLSSLELGDSALYFCASSDRARTDTQYFGPGTRLTVL.

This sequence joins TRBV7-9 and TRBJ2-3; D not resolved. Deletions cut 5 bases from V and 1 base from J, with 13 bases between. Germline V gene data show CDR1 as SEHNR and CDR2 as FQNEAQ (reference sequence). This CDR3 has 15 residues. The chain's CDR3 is CASSPPGRGTDTQYF. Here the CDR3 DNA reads TGTGCCAGCAGCCCCCCGGGCAGAGGCACAGATACGCAGTATTTT.

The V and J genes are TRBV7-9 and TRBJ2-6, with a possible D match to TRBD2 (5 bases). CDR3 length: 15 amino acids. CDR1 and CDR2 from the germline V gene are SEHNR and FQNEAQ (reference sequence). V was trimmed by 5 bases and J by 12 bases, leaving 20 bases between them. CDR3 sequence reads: CASSETRESLSVLTF. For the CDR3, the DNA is TGTGCCAGCAGCGAAACCCGGGAATCCCTCAGCGTCCTGACTTTC.

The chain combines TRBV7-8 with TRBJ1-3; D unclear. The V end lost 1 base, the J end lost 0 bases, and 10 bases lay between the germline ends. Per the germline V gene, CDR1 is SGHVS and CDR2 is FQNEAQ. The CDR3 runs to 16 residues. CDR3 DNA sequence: TGTGCCAGCAGCTTAGTTACACCGAGCTCTGGAAACACCATATATTTT. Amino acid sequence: CASSLVTPSSGNTIYF.

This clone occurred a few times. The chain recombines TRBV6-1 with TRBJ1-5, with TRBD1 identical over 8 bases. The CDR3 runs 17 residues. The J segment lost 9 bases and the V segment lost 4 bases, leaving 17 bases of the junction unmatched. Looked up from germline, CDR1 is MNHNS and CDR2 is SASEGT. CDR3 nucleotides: TGTGCCAGCAGTGCATTCCCGACAGGGGATTTTATTAGGCCCCAGCATTTT. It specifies CASSAFPTGDFIRPQHF.

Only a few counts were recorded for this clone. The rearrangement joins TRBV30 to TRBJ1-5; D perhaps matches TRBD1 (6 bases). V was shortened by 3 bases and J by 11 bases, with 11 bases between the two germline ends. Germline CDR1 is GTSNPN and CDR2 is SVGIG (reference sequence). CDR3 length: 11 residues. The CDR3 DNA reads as TGTGCCTGGAGCATCGAGGGGGCCCAGCATTTT. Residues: CAWSIEGAQHF.